This record concerns one T cell receptor (beta chain) sequence. As handled by the study authors: Nucleated cell counts were estimated from reference gene primer amplification. Sequencing was performed with immunoSEQ multiplex PCR; in TCRdb, only in-frame clones are kept and a portion is missing. From that table come the V and J calls and clone size; the DNA was used to work out D and trimming. The table records about 480,000 clones, roughly 90% of them present only once. V gave up 2 bases and J gave up 3 bases; unmatched junction bases: 2. Germline V lookup: CDR1 SGDLS, CDR2 YYNGEE. The CDR3 runs to 14 residues. The sample belongs to a study of blood T cell repertoires in COVID-19.

The chain carries TRBV9 and TRBJ1-2, with 9 bases matching TRBD1. Sequencing was performed on PBMCs or T cells enriched from blood (not recorded which). This receptor was taken from a woman between 40 and 50 years old who had recovered from COVID-19. The CDR3, as DNA: TGTGCCAGCAGCGTGACAGGGGGGGACTATGGCTACACCTTC. It yields the protein CASSVTGGDYGYTF. Based on the CDR3 plus reference TRBV9 and TRBJ1-2, the full variable domain is DSGVTQTPKHLITATGQRVTLRCSPRSGDLSVYWYQQSLDQGLQFLIQYYNGEERAKGNILERFSAQQFPDLHSELNLSSLELGDSALYFCASSVTGGDYGYTFGSGTRLTVV.